The clone carrying this T cell receptor (beta chain) came up once. The antigen remains unidentified. With CCR7-negative CD45RA+ TemRA cells, CD45RO+ cells were combined in CD8 memory. The data were obtained in a study of shared clonotypes between healthy human individuals. Across the whole study: A couple of women and a few men aged 18 to 49 served as donors.

Regarding the study as a whole: Against clonotypes common to all four donors, non-shared ones had lower generation probabilities.

Profiled with immunoSEQ multiplex PCR; TCRdb holds only in-frame clones, not every one. This sample carries under 150,000 clones, around two thirds of them seen once, and the ten largest clones take approximately 25%. This CDR3 contains 15 residues. V lost 4 bases to trimming and J lost 0 bases, with 13 bases between them. Germline V gene lookup returns CDR1 SQVTM and CDR2 ANQGSEA. The material sequenced was memory CD8+ T cells sorted from blood. The sample's subset: CD45RO+ cells pooled with CCR7-negative TemRA cells. The rearrangement links TRBV29-1 to TRBJ2-1; D is ambiguous. This TCR came from a woman in her twenties or thirties in good health. The CDR3 loop reads CSVGILTSSYNEQFF. The DNA for the CDR3 is TGCAGCGTTGGGATTCTCACGAGCTCCTACAATGAGCAGTTCTTC.